Each of the 31 T cell receptor beta chains below was sequenced from the same sample in a study of CD8 T cells in Susac syndrome. With random hexamers, reverse transcription was performed on about 0.5 to 1 ug of RNA. Via MiXCR, TCRdb re-called the immunoSEQ multiplex PCR reads, giving one row per CDR3 protein. Of roughly 150,000 distinct CDR3 sequences listed, 93% are singletons. Sequences were obtained from CD4+ T cells from PBMCs. The receptor set was obtained from a human donor in good health.

V is TRBV2 and J is TRBJ1-2; weak D call: TRBD1 (5 bases). CDR1 SNHLY and CDR2 FYNNEI come from the germline V gene. The CDR3 contains 12 residues. Trimming shortened V by 6 bases and J by 5 bases, and 10 bases separated the two germline ends. CDR3 sequence (DNA): TGTGCCAGCAGGGGGGGGTTATATGGCTACACCTTC. Its protein is CASRGGLYGYTF.

CDR3 region: CASNRERDSPLHF. CDR3 coding DNA: TGTGCCAGCAACAGGGAGAGAGATTCACCCCTCCACTTT. The chain couples TRBV2 to TRBJ1-6, with a possible D match to TRBD1 (6 bases). V gave up 7 bases and J gave up 8 bases, with 12 bases separating them. Per germline, CDR1 SNHLY and CDR2 FYNNEI. The CDR3 has 13 amino acids.

The rearrangement links TRBV2 to TRBJ2-3; 9 nucleotides agree with TRBD1. The J segment lost 4 bases and the V segment lost 8 bases, leaving 4 bases of the junction unmatched. The length of the CDR3 is 13 residues. The germline gives CDR1 SNHLY, CDR2 FYNNEI. The CDR3: CASWDRVSDTQYF. CDR3 bases: TGTGCCAGCTGGGACAGGGTATCAGATACGCAGTATTTT. The variable domain in full, with the rest retrieved from reference TRBV2 and TRBJ2-3, is EPEVTQTPSHQVTQMGQEVILRCVPISNHLYFYWYRQILGQKVEFLVSFYNNEISEKSEIFDDQFSVERPDGSNFTLKIRSTKLEDSAMYFCASWDRVSDTQYFGPGTRLTVL.

The count of this clonotype is one. This rearrangement joins TRBV6-1 to TRBJ2-7, with TRBD2 matching 9 bases. The germline gives CDR1 MNHNS, CDR2 SASEGT. Trimming at V came to 3 bases and at J to 0 bases, leaving 3 bases not matched to a gene. CDR3 length: 15 residues. The CDR3: CASSDAGGSSYEQYF. Here the CDR3 DNA reads TGTGCCAGCAGTGACGCGGGGGGGAGCTCCTACGAGCAGTACTTC.

The chain links TRBV9 to TRBJ2-7; the match to TRBD2 covers 11 bases. The length of the CDR3 is 15 residues. Unmatched junction bases numbered 4, after V lost 1 base and J lost 4 bases. The germline V gene encodes CDR1 SGDLS and CDR2 YYNGEE. The CDR3 bases are TGTGCCAGCAGCGTAACGGGACTAGCGGATTACGAGCAGTACTTC. Translating it yields CASSVTGLADYEQYF.

The chain has TRBV12-3 or TRBV12-4 and TRBJ2-1; possible D gene TRBD2, 6 bases. CDR3 size: 14 residues. V was trimmed by 6 bases and J by 5 bases, leaving 14 bases between them. Written as DNA, the CDR3 is TGTGCCAGCAGACCGATCGGACTAAACAATGAGCAGTTCTTC. Protein sequence: CASRPIGLNNEQFF.

V gene TRBV3-1 combines with J gene TRBJ1-1, with D perhaps TRBD1 (5 bases). The CDR3 is made up of 14 amino acids. CDR1 LGHDT and CDR2 YNNKEL come from the germline V gene (reference sequence). V was pared by 4 bases and J by 1 base, with 10 bases between. CDR3 DNA sequence: TGTGCCAGCAGCCCGGGACCCTGGAACACTGAAGCTTTCTTT. Translation: CASSPGPWNTEAFF.

The chain joins TRBV29-1 to TRBJ1-1, with a possible D match to TRBD1 (5 bases). Germline V gives CDR1 SQVTM, CDR2 ANQGSEA. V shed 6 bases and J shed 2 bases, with 13 bases lying between them. The CDR3 length is 13 residues. The CDR3 DNA reads TGCAGCGTGAGCAGGGTTCCTAACACTGAAGCTTTCTTT. Protein: CSVSRVPNTEAFF. Together with reference TRBV29-1 and TRBJ1-1, the CDR3 gives the full variable domain: SAVISQKPSRDICQRGTSLTIQCQVDSQVTMMFWYRQQPGQSLTLIATANQGSEATYESGFVIDKFPISRPNLTFSTLTVSNMSPEDSSIYLCSVSRVPNTEAFFGQGTRLTVV.

This chain connects TRBV3-1 to TRBJ1-1; the D is unclear. The CDR3 covers 13 residues. The germline V and J ends were trimmed by 1 base and 3 bases, with 6 bases remaining between them. CDR1 is LGHDT and CDR2 is YNNKEL in the germline V gene (reference sequence). DNA for the CDR3: TGTGCCAGCAGCCAAGTGAGCTACACTGAAGCTTTCTTT. This codes for CASSQVSYTEAFF. Variable domain in full (rest from reference TRBV3-1 and TRBJ1-1): DTAVSQTPKYLVTQMGNDKSIKCEQNLGHDTMYWYKQDSKKFLKIMFSYNNKELIINETVPNRFSPKSPDKAHLNLHINSLELGDSAVYFCASSQVSYTEAFFGQGTRLTVV.

The chain joins TRBV30 to TRBJ2-7; D remains unclear. The CDR3 runs 12 residues. Germline V gene data show CDR1 as GTSNPN and CDR2 as SVGIG (reference sequence). V lost 0 bases and J 1 base, leaving 4 bases between the germline ends. The CDR3 protein is CAWSVQSYEQYF. As DNA, the CDR3 is TGTGCCTGGAGTGTACAGTCCTACGAGCAGTACTTC.

The table lists this clonotype with a count of one. The chain carries TRBV29-1 and TRBJ1-2; possible D gene TRBD1, 6 bases. The ends were cut back, 4 bases at V and 2 bases at J, with 11 bases in the middle. Germline-derived CDR1 and CDR2 are SQVTM and ANQGSEA. The CDR3 contains 13 residues. The CDR3 protein is CSVGGQGNYGYTF. In DNA, the CDR3 is TGCAGCGTTGGGGGGCAGGGGAACTATGGCTACACCTTC.

This clonotype came up a few times. V usage is TRBV2 and J usage is TRBJ2-7, with D unclear. CDR1 and CDR2 (germline): SNHLY, FYNNEI. Trimming left V 6 bases short and J 0 bases short, with 6 bases between. The CDR3 spans 12 residues. This CDR3 is CASSLSSYEQYF. In nucleotides, the CDR3 is TGTGCCAGCAGCCTTAGCTCCTACGAGCAGTACTTC.

V and J are TRBV19 and TRBJ2-6; 9 positions agree with TRBD1. The CDR3 has 19 residues. V gave up 5 bases and J gave up 3 bases; unmatched junction bases: 14. Germline V lookup: CDR1 LNHDA, CDR2 SQIVND (reference sequence). CDR3 coding DNA: TGTGCCAGTAGTCCGTGGACAGGGGACGGTTTAAGTGGGGCCAACGTCCTGACTTTC. Its translation: CASSPWTGDGLSGANVLTF. Full variable domain (missing parts from reference TRBV19 and TRBJ2-6): DGGITQSPKYLFRKEGQNVTLSCEQNLNHDAMYWYRQDPGQGLRLIYYSQIVNDFQKGDIAEGYSVSREKKESFPLTVTSAQKNPTAFYLCASSPWTGDGLSGANVLTFGAGSRLTVL.

This clonotype was seen once. The chain combines TRBV13 with TRBJ2-5, with 7 nucleotides matching TRBD2. This CDR3 spans 14 amino acids. Germline values: CDR1 PRHDT, CDR2 FYEKMQ (reference sequence). J gave up 5 bases and V 6 bases, and 9 bases lay outside the gene matches. CDR3 sequence reads: CASSYWGGPETQYF. Here the CDR3 DNA reads TGTGCCAGCAGTTATTGGGGGGGTCCTGAGACCCAGTACTTC.

The chain uses TRBV2 and TRBJ2-3; no clear D. Germline CDR1 reads SNHLY; CDR2 reads FYNNEI. Trimming left V 9 bases short and J 4 bases short, with 8 bases between. This CDR3 spans 11 amino acids. The CDR3 region has the DNA TGTGCCAGTTCCTATTCAGATACGCAGTATTTT. It specifies CASSYSDTQYF.

The chain uses TRBV7-8 and TRBJ1-6; TRBD1 matches 8 bases. Trimming removed 5 bases from V and 7 bases from J; junction bases left unmatched: 7. The V gene's germline CDR1 is SGHVS and CDR2 FQNEAQ. CDR3 size: 15 residues. CDR3 sequence reads: CASSPDRVRNSPLHF. The CDR3 DNA sequence: TGTGCCAGCAGCCCGGACAGGGTTCGGAATTCACCCCTCCACTTT. Looking up the rest from reference TRBV7-8 and TRBJ1-6 gives the full variable domain: GAGVSQSPRYKVAKRGQDVALRCDPISGHVSLFWYQQALGQGPEFLTYFQNEAQLDKSGLPSDRFFAERPEGSVSTLKIQRTQQEDSAVYLCASSPDRVRNSPLHFGNGTRLTVT.

The chain employs TRBV7-2 and TRBJ1-6, with D possibly matching TRBD1 (6 bases). Trimming took off 0 bases at V and 14 bases at J, with 20 bases between the two ends. This CDR3 is built from 16 residues. Germline V lookup: CDR1 SGHTA, CDR2 FQGNSA. The CDR3 nucleotides are TGTGCCAGCAGCTTAGCGAGGAACAGGGCGATAGGCACCCTCCACTTT. Translation gives CASSLARNRAIGTLHF.

This clonotype was seen once. This chain connects TRBV4-2 to TRBJ2-2, with 11 bases identical to TRBD2. The CDR3 is 16 residues long. Germline-derived CDR1 and CDR2 are LGHNA and YNFKEQ. V trimming: 4 bases; J trimming: 0 bases; junction bases outside the gene matches: 1. The DNA of the CDR3 is TGTGCCAGCAGCCCACTAGCGGGGGCGAACACCGGGGAGCTGTTTTTT. Amino acid sequence: CASSPLAGANTGELFF.

A few counts support this clonotype. The rearrangement uses TRBV7-2 and TRBJ2-7, with 7 bases aligning to TRBD1. This CDR3 spans 14 amino acids. Germline-derived CDR1 and CDR2 are SGHTA and FQGNSA. J lost 2 bases, V lost 3 bases, and 4 bases had no gene match. The CDR3 sequence: CASSFSQGPYEQYF. Here the CDR3 DNA reads TGTGCCAGCAGCTTTTCACAGGGGCCCTACGAGCAGTACTTC.

This chain uses TRBV23-1 with TRBJ1-2; tentative D call: TRBD1 (6 bases). TRBV23-1 is assigned to the ORF class and has an uncertain function. V was shortened by 8 bases and J by 6 bases, with 19 bases between the two germline ends. The CDR3 length is 14 residues. For the CDR3, the DNA is TGCGCCAGCGCCCAAGCGCAGGGGCTGGATGGCTACACCTTC. Its translation is CASAQAQGLDGYTF.

This chain joins TRBV2 and TRBJ1-1; a weak D match, TRBD1 (5 bases). Germline CDR1 and CDR2: SNHLY and FYNNEI. The CDR3 extends over 13 amino acids. Trimming removed 4 bases at V and 2 bases at J, with 8 bases between. The CDR3 loop is CASSAGSNTEAFF. The CDR3 DNA reads as TGTGCCAGCAGTGCAGGGTCCAACACTGAAGCTTTCTTT.

This clonotype was observed a single time. The rearrangement links TRBV6-5 to TRBJ2-7; D might be TRBD1 or TRBD2, each matching 6 bases. The V gene's germline CDR1 is MNHEY and CDR2 SVGAGI. CDR3 length: 14 amino acids. The ends were cut back, 2 bases at V and 6 bases at J, with 14 bases in the middle. The CDR3 DNA reads as TGTGCCAGCAGTTACGTACCACAGGGAGGCGAGCAGTACTTC. Amino acid sequence: CASSYVPQGGEQYF.

The V gene is TRBV5-4, the J gene TRBJ2-1, with D maybe TRBD2 (7 bases). The length of the CDR3 is 16 residues. Per the germline V gene, CDR1 is SGHNT and CDR2 is YYREEE (reference sequence). The V gene lost 1 base and the J gene lost 2 bases, with 13 bases spanning the gap. CDR3 nucleotides: TGTGCCAGCAGCTTGTCTGGCGGGGGCGCCTACAATGAGCAGTTCTTC. Residues: CASSLSGGGAYNEQFF.

This clonotype was detected once. The rearrangement joins TRBV29-1 to TRBJ1-2; perhaps TRBD1 as D (6 bases). The V gene lost 4 bases and the J gene lost 3 bases, with 12 bases spanning the gap. This CDR3 spans 13 amino acids. From germline, CDR1 is SQVTM and CDR2 ANQGSEA. This CDR3 reads CSVAPGTHYGYTF. The CDR3 coding sequence is TGCAGCGTTGCCCCCGGGACACACTATGGCTACACCTTC. The complete variable domain, with remaining parts taken from reference TRBV29-1 and TRBJ1-2, reads SAVISQKPSRDICQRGTSLTIQCQVDSQVTMMFWYRQQPGQSLTLIATANQGSEATYESGFVIDKFPISRPNLTFSTLTVSNMSPEDSSIYLCSVAPGTHYGYTFGSGTRLTVV.

V and J are TRBV3-1 and TRBJ2-7, with D perhaps assigned TRBD1 or TRBD2 (6 bases each). Germline-derived CDR1 and CDR2 are LGHDT and YNNKEL (reference sequence). V was trimmed by 4 bases and J by 2 bases, leaving 12 bases between them. The CDR3 runs 14 residues. The DNA of the CDR3 is TGTGCCAGCAGCCCCCCGGGGGCTACCTACGAGCAGTACTTC. It codes for CASSPPGATYEQYF.

V gene TRBV4-2 combines with J gene TRBJ2-2; TRBD1 matches 8 bases. J lost 6 bases, V lost 0 bases, and 3 bases had no gene match. The CDR3 has 15 amino acids. CDR1 is LGHNA, CDR2 YNFKEQ, per germline. This CDR3 is CASSQEDRDAGELFF. The CDR3 nucleotides are TGTGCCAGCAGCCAAGAGGACAGGGATGCCGGGGAGCTGTTTTTT.

The chain couples TRBV20-1 to TRBJ1-3, with 9 positions matching TRBD1. The V and J ends lost 6 bases and 0 bases, in that order; junction bases with no gene match: 9. The CDR3 contains 16 residues. CDR1 is DFQATT, CDR2 SNEGSKA, per germline (reference sequence). The CDR3 protein is CSAPQGTGSSGNTIYF. CDR3 in DNA: TGCAGTGCCCCCCAAGGGACAGGGAGCTCTGGAAACACCATATATTTT.

The chain links TRBV20-1 to TRBJ1-1, with 7 bases that match TRBD1. Looked up from germline, CDR1 is DFQATT and CDR2 is SNEGSKA (reference sequence). The J segment lost 6 bases and the V segment lost 2 bases, leaving 6 bases of the junction unmatched. The CDR3 totals 13 residues. The CDR3 DNA sequence: TGCAGTGCTAGATATGGACAGGTCCCTGAAGCTTTCTTT. Encoded protein: CSARYGQVPEAFF.

The chain employs TRBV28 and TRBJ2-3, with 7 bases that match TRBD2. The CDR3 extends over 15 amino acids. The trim removed 4 bases at V and 2 bases at J, leaving 6 bases unmatched. Germline V gives CDR1 MDHEN, CDR2 SYDVKM. CDR3 loop: CASSSPAGHTDTQYF. For the CDR3, the DNA is TGTGCCAGCAGTTCTCCAGCGGGGCACACAGATACGCAGTATTTT.

This chain links TRBV20-1 with TRBJ1-5; D perhaps matches TRBD1 (5 bases). Germline CDR1 is DFQATT and CDR2 is SNEGSKA (reference sequence). V was shortened by 4 bases and J by 4 bases, with 11 bases between the two germline ends. This CDR3 region has 13 residues. As DNA, the CDR3 is TGCAGTGCTACCGGACACCTAAATCAGCCCCAGCATTTT. Translation: CSATGHLNQPQHF.

J is TRBJ1-6 and V is TRBV5-1; D gene uncertain. This CDR3 is 11 amino acids long. Germline V CDR1 and CDR2: SGHRS, YFSETQ. The V end was cut by 0 bases, the J end by 12 bases, with 4 bases between. DNA for the CDR3: TGCGCCAGCAGCTTGGAAGGACCCCTCCACTTT. Residues: CASSLEGPLHF.